This passage covers 27 T cell receptor beta chains from one sample sequenced in a study of cytomegalovirus exposure and HLA in healthy donors. In the PCR, 60 Vbeta and 13 Jbeta primers were used. TCRdb's table, derived via immunoSEQ multiplex PCR, lists solely in-frame clones and lacks some. The top ten hold about 6% of the sample, which has about 86,000 clones, roughly 80% seen once. Sequenced material: PBMCs. The receptors were gathered from a woman aged 45-59 years in good health and CMV-seropositive.

The chain is built from TRBV18 and TRBJ2-3, with a possible D match to TRBD2 (6 bases). Germline V gene sequence: CDR1 KGHSH, CDR2 LQKENI. CDR3 size: 17 residues. Between the trimmed V and J ends, which lost 2 bases and 1 base, there was a span of 16 bases. CDR3 sequence (DNA): TGTGCCAGCTCACCAGATATGCCCGGGGGAGGCACAGATACGCAGTATTTT. Its translation is CASSPDMPGGGTDTQYF.

V usage is TRBV18 and J usage is TRBJ2-7; possible D gene TRBD1, 5 bases. Germline CDR1 is KGHSH and CDR2 is LQKENI. The CDR3 extends over 14 amino acids. The germline V and J ends were trimmed by 3 bases and 2 bases, with 11 bases remaining between them. This CDR3 reads CASSPPGQPYEQYF. DNA of the CDR3: TGTGCCAGCTCACCCCCAGGACAACCCTACGAGCAGTACTTC.

DNA for the CDR3: TGTGCCAGCAGCCTACAGGGGGCAGCCACCTTC. It translates to CASSLQGAATF. J is TRBJ1-2 and V is TRBV7-9, with 9 bases lining up with TRBD1. The CDR3 consists of 11 residues. Trimming at V came to 5 bases and at J to 13 bases, leaving 5 bases not matched to a gene. CDR1 is SEHNR and CDR2 is FQNEAQ in the germline V gene (reference sequence).

A single count supports this clone. The chain uses TRBV18 and TRBJ2-1; D not certain. The germline V gene has CDR1 KGHSH and CDR2 LQKENI. V was trimmed by 6 bases and J by 1 base, leaving 16 bases between them. CDR3 size: 16 residues. In nucleotides, the CDR3 is TGTGCCAGCTCCCATGCGGCACCCCCATCCTACAATGAGCAGTTCTTC. This gives the protein CASSHAAPPSYNEQFF.

The genes are TRBV6-1 and TRBJ2-7; TRBD2 aligns across 7 bases. V shed 7 bases, J shed 2 bases, and the junction held 5 bases outside the gene matches. In germline, CDR1 is MNHNS, CDR2 SASEGT. The length of the CDR3 is 13 residues. CDR3 DNA: TGTGCCAGCAAGGGAGGGCATCCCTACGAGCAGTACTTC. Translation gives CASKGGHPYEQYF.

The rearrangement joins TRBV7-3 to TRBJ2-1; 7 bases are shared with TRBD2. The ends lost 8 bases at V and 8 bases at J; junction bases unmatched: 9. Germline values: CDR1 SGHTA, CDR2 FQGTGA. There are 13 residues in the CDR3. The CDR3 loop is CASATTREHEQFF. The CDR3 region has the DNA TGTGCCAGCGCCACCACGCGGGAGCATGAGCAGTTCTTC.

The chain joins TRBV29-1 to TRBJ1-2; tentative D call: TRBD1 (5 bases). The CDR3 is made up of 13 amino acids. Germline V gene data show CDR1 as SQVTM and CDR2 as ANQGSEA. V lost 6 bases and J 0 bases, leaving 11 bases between the germline ends. The CDR3 here is CSVGPSANYGYTF. CDR3 nucleotide sequence: TGCAGCGTGGGGCCTTCGGCTAACTATGGCTACACCTTC. Filled out from reference TRBV29-1 and TRBJ1-2, the complete variable domain reads SAVISQKPSRDICQRGTSLTIQCQVDSQVTMMFWYRQQPGQSLTLIATANQGSEATYESGFVIDKFPISRPNLTFSTLTVSNMSPEDSSIYLCSVGPSANYGYTFGSGTRLTVV.

This chain uses TRBV28 with TRBJ1-5; D is ambiguous. The CDR3 extends over 14 amino acids. Trimming took 6 bases from V and 2 from J, leaving 11 bases between them. In germline, CDR1 is MDHEN, CDR2 SYDVKM. In nucleotides, the CDR3 is TGTGCCAGCAGCCGCGGGTGGGGCAATCAGCCCCAGCATTTT. Translating gives CASSRGWGNQPQHF. Using reference TRBV28 and TRBJ1-5 for the parts outside the CDR3, the full variable domain is DVKVTQSSRYLVKRTGEKVFLECVQDMDHENMFWYRQDPGLGLRLIYFSYDVKMKEKGDIPEGYSVSREKKERFSLILESASTNQTSMYLCASSRGWGNQPQHFGDGTRLSIL.

The chain carries TRBV6-4 and TRBJ2-6; D gene ambiguous. The germline gives CDR1 MRHNA, CDR2 SNTAGT. V was trimmed by 3 bases and J by 2 bases, leaving 11 bases between them. The CDR3 consists of 16 residues. DNA of the CDR3: TGTGCCAGCAGTGAGCAGGCCCTGGCTGGGGCCAACGTCCTGACTTTC. It yields the protein CASSEQALAGANVLTF.

This clone was counted a few times. V and J are TRBV10-3 and TRBJ1-5, with 7 bases matching TRBD1. V was pared by 4 bases and J by 5 bases, with 2 bases of the junction left unmatched. CDR1 is ENHRY, CDR2 SYGVKD, per germline. The CDR3 length is 13 residues. For the CDR3, the DNA is TGTGCCATCAGTGGACAGGGTCATCAGCCCCAGCATTTT. This codes for CAISGQGHQPQHF.

The chain carries TRBV6-1 and TRBJ2-1; perhaps TRBD2 as D (5 bases). The V and J ends lost 8 bases and 8 bases respectively, with 13 bases between them. Germline CDR1 MNHNS, CDR2 SASEGT. The CDR3 totals 12 residues. Written as DNA, the CDR3 is TGTGCCAGCGGAGACTACGGCGATGAGCAGTTCTTC. Amino acids: CASGDYGDEQFF.

This chain joins TRBV11-1 and TRBJ2-5; TRBD2 agrees at 16 bases. With V trimmed by 5 bases and J by 5 bases, 8 bases remained unmatched. CDR3 size: 17 residues. Germline V gene data show CDR1 as SGHAT and CDR2 as FQDESV (reference sequence). The CDR3 DNA is TGTGCCAGCAGCCCCCCCATGGGACTAGCGGGAGGGGAGACCCAGTACTTC. Encoded protein: CASSPPMGLAGGETQYF.

This sequence joins TRBV2 and TRBJ1-5; 8 nucleotides match TRBD1. Germline loops: CDR1 SNHLY, CDR2 FYNNEI. After removal of 1 base from V and 2 bases from J, the junction contained 1 base not matched to a gene. The CDR3 consists of 15 residues. Here the CDR3 reads CASSEVGQGNQPQHF. For the CDR3, the DNA is TGTGCCAGCAGTGAAGTGGGACAGGGCAATCAGCCCCAGCATTTT.

The chain has TRBV27 and TRBJ2-5, with D perhaps TRBD1 (7 bases). The V end lost 5 bases, the J end lost 3 bases, and 37 bases lay between the germline ends. The CDR3 runs 22 residues. From germline, CDR1 is MNHEY and CDR2 SMNVEV (reference sequence). CDR3 residues: CASSRSDFRVLTGAAGKETQYF. For the CDR3, the DNA is TGTGCCAGCAGTCGCTCCGATTTTAGGGTCTTAACAGGGGCGGCGGGGAAAGAGACCCAGTACTTC.

This chain's CDR3 is CASSQERTSGSSNEQFF. Here the CDR3 DNA reads TGTGCCAGCAGCCAGGAAAGGACTAGCGGGAGTAGCAATGAGCAGTTCTTC. The chain is built from TRBV4-2 and TRBJ2-1; 13 nucleotides agree with TRBD2. With 3 bases clipped from V and 6 bases from J, the junction kept 8 bases outside the gene matches. Per germline, CDR1 LGHNA and CDR2 YNFKEQ. The CDR3 sequence is 17 residues long.

The CDR3, as DNA: TGTGCCAGCAGCTTGGCGGTGGTAGATACGCAGTATTTT. Encoded protein: CASSLAVVDTQYF. The rearrangement links TRBV7-2 to TRBJ2-3; D remains ambiguous. The CDR3 sequence is 13 residues long. Looked up from germline, CDR1 is SGHTA and CDR2 is FQGNSA. Trimming removed 3 bases from V and 5 bases from J, with 9 bases in between.

This clone was recorded only once. V usage is TRBV28 and J usage is TRBJ1-4; possible D gene TRBD1, 5 bases. Trimming pared 1 base from V and 4 bases from J, leaving 10 bases between. The CDR3 spans 15 residues. Germline CDR1 reads MDHEN; CDR2 reads SYDVKM. CDR3 sequence (DNA): TGTGCCAGCAGTTTATATAGGCAGGGTAATGAAAAACTGTTTTTT. Protein sequence: CASSLYRQGNEKLFF. Full variable domain (missing parts from reference TRBV28 and TRBJ1-4): DVKVTQSSRYLVKRTGEKVFLECVQDMDHENMFWYRQDPGLGLRLIYFSYDVKMKEKGDIPEGYSVSREKKERFSLILESASTNQTSMYLCASSLYRQGNEKLFFGSGTQLSVL.

The gene calls are TRBV9 and TRBJ2-7; TRBD1 matches at 7 bases. The germline CDR1 and CDR2 sequences are SGDLS and YYNGEE. V lost 0 bases to trimming and J lost 2 bases; unmatched junction nucleotides: 2. The CDR3 consists of 14 residues. The DNA for the CDR3 is TGTGCCAGCAGCGTAGGAGGGGGCGCCTACGAGCAGTACTTC. This translates into CASSVGGGAYEQYF.

This clone was counted a single time. This chain connects TRBV5-6 to TRBJ1-6, with TRBD1 matching over 9 bases. The germline V gene encodes CDR1 SGHDT and CDR2 YYEEEE. J was trimmed by 9 bases and V by 4 bases; bases with no gene match: 14. The CDR3 sequence is 17 residues long. The CDR3: CASSPRPGTGKSSPLHF. The CDR3 DNA reads as TGTGCCAGCAGCCCACGTCCCGGGACAGGGAAGAGTTCACCCCTCCACTTT.

Sample share makes this clone medium-sized. V gene TRBV19 combines with J gene TRBJ2-3; maybe TRBD1 (5 bases). Trimming cost V 6 bases and J 6 bases, with 10 bases left between them. Germline CDR1 is LNHDA and CDR2 is SQIVND (reference sequence). This CDR3 has 12 residues. This chain's CDR3 is CASSTRVDTQYF. Here the CDR3 DNA reads TGTGCCAGTAGCACCAGGGTTGATACGCAGTATTTT.

The chain is built from TRBV6-6 and TRBJ1-4, with a possible D match to TRBD1 (6 bases). The germline V gene encodes CDR1 MNHNY and CDR2 SVGAGI (reference sequence). CDR3 length: 16 amino acids. Deletions cut 6 bases from V and 4 bases from J, with 18 bases between. The CDR3 DNA reads as TGTGCCAGCAGCCCCACGGCAGGGGTCAATAATGAAAAACTGTTTTTT. Its protein product is CASSPTAGVNNEKLFF.

The chain carries TRBV15 and TRBJ2-7; D is ambiguous. Between the trimmed V and J ends, which lost 3 bases and 2 bases, there was a span of 11 bases. The CDR3 is made up of 14 amino acids. Germline V gene sequence: CDR1 LNHNV, CDR2 YYDKDF (reference sequence). In DNA form, the CDR3 reads TGTGCCACCAGCAGCCGGAGTTTGGCCTACGAGCAGTACTTC. Translated: CATSSRSLAYEQYF.

The chain uses TRBV12-5 and TRBJ2-6; no clear D gene. Trimming removed 6 bases from V and 4 bases from J, with 10 bases in between. Germline CDR1 reads LGHNT; CDR2 reads FRNRAP. This CDR3 is 14 amino acids long. CDR3: CASGPGTGANVLTF. CDR3 nucleotides: TGTGCTAGTGGACCAGGAACCGGGGCCAACGTCCTGACTTTC.

This clone turned up a few times. The chain links TRBV9 to TRBJ2-2; D remains ambiguous. This CDR3 spans 14 amino acids. Trimming stripped 0 bases from V and 4 bases from J, with 7 bases between. Germline assignment: CDR1 SGDLS and CDR2 YYNGEE. CDR3 in amino acids: CASSVVEATGELFF. In DNA form, the CDR3 reads TGTGCCAGCAGCGTAGTTGAAGCCACCGGGGAGCTGTTTTTT. The full variable domain, with the rest looked up from reference TRBV9 and TRBJ2-2, is DSGVTQTPKHLITATGQRVTLRCSPRSGDLSVYWYQQSLDQGLQFLIQYYNGEERAKGNILERFSAQQFPDLHSELNLSSLELGDSALYFCASSVVEATGELFFGEGSRLTVL.

The chain combines TRBV30 with TRBJ1-5, with D unresolved. Trimming removed 1 base at V and 7 bases at J, with 11 bases between. The CDR3 consists of 13 residues. Germline values: CDR1 GTSNPN, CDR2 SVGIG (reference sequence). The CDR3 sequence is CAWSEGVGQPQHF. CDR3 DNA: TGTGCCTGGAGTGAGGGAGTAGGACAGCCCCAGCATTTT.

The J gene is TRBJ2-1, the V gene TRBV9, with no clear D. CDR1 and CDR2 (germline): SGDLS, YYNGEE. The V end lost 4 bases, the J end lost 10 bases, and 15 bases lay between the germline ends. The CDR3 has 13 amino acids. CDR3 DNA: TGTGCCAGCAGCACCGACACCTCGTGGGAGCAGTTCTTC. Translating it yields CASSTDTSWEQFF.

This clone was recorded once. The rearrangement joins TRBV15 to TRBJ2-4; 7 bases match TRBD2. V shed 6 bases and J 0 bases; nucleotides not matched to a gene: 8. The CDR3 is 16 amino acids. Germline lookup yields CDR1 LNHNV and CDR2 YYDKDF (reference sequence). The CDR3 DNA is TGTGCCACCAGGACGGGCGGGAGAGTAGCCAAAAACATTCAGTACTTC. This codes for CATRTGGRVAKNIQYF.